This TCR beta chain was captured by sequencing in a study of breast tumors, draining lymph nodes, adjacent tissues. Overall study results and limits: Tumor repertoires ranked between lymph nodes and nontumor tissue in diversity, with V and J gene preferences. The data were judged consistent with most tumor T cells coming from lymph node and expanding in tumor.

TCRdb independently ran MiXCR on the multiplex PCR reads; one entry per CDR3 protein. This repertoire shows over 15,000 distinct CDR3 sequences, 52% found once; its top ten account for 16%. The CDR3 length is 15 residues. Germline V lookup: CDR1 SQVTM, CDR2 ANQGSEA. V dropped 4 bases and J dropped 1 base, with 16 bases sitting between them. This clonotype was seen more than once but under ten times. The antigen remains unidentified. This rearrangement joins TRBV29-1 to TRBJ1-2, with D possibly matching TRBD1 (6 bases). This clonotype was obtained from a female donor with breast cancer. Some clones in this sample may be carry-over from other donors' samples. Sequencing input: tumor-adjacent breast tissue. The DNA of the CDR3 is TGCAGCGTTGGGCCGTGGGGGGCTAATAACTATGGCTACACCTTC. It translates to CSVGPWGANNYGYTF. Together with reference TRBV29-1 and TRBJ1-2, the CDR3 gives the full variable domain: SAVISQKPSRDICQRGTSLTIQCQVDSQVTMMFWYRQQPGQSLTLIATANQGSEATYESGFVIDKFPISRPNLTFSTLTVSNMSPEDSSIYLCSVGPWGANNYGYTFGSGTRLTVV.